These T cell receptor beta chains were read from a single sample in a study of shared clonotypes between healthy human individuals. The data were produced by immunoSEQ multiplex PCR, yet TCRdb's version contains in-frame clones alone and is incomplete. In the table there are hundreds of thousands of clones, around 74% of which are singletons. The sequenced material came from memory CD4+ T cells sorted from blood. The receptors here all came from a woman in her thirties in good health. Each CDR3 is given with its conserved first and last residue. Each record gives: J gene, clone size, D gene, V gene, CDR3 DNA, CDR3 protein. A D gene is named only where the DNA matches it firmly. Not every row has a clone size; where given, it reads once, few, many or a size class.

TRBJ2-1	-	TRBD2	TRBV28	TGTGCCAGCATGGCGGGAGGCCTCTACAATGAGCAGTTCTTC	CASMAGGLYNEQFF
TRBJ1-2	few	-	TRBV5-1	TGCGCCAGCAGCCCAGGGTTCGAAGCTAACTATGGCTACACCTTC	CASSPGFEANYGYTF
TRBJ2-3	-	-	TRBV6-1	TGTGCCAGCAGTGACGGGTCTTTCACAGATACGCAGTATTTT	CASSDGSFTDTQYF
TRBJ2-1	-	-	TRBV29-1	TGCAGCGTTGATAAACAGGGTTACAATGAGCAGTTCTTC	CSVDKQGYNEQFF
TRBJ1-5	few	-	TRBV2	TGTGCCAGCAGTGTAAGGCAGGCGATTAATCAGCCCCAGCATTTT	CASSVRQAINQPQHF
TRBJ2-1	-	TRBD1	TRBV7-2	TGTGCCAGCAGCGCCGCAACAGGGGGCGCGGATGAGCAGTTCTTC	CASSAATGGADEQFF
TRBJ2-7	-	TRBD1	TRBV5-1	TGCGCCAGCAGCGTGGGACAGGGGCTGAGGGAGCAGTACTTC	CASSVGQGLREQYF
TRBJ1-2	-	-	TRBV4-1	TGCGCCAGCAGCCCCCGACGGGGGTATGGCTACACCTTC	CASSPRRGYGYTF
TRBJ1-4	-	TRBD1	TRBV28	TGTGCCAGCAGCCAGGGACAGGATAATGAAAAACTGTTTTTT	CASSQGQDNEKLFF
TRBJ1-4	few	-	TRBV5-8	TGTGCCAGCAGCTTGTCAAAAGGACGGTGGAATGAAAAACTGTTTTTT	CASSLSKGRWNEKLFF
TRBJ1-1	-	-	TRBV7-8	TGTGCCAGCAGCTCGACCGAATTGAACACTGAAGCTTTCTTT	CASSSTELNTEAFF
TRBJ1-2	many	-	TRBV5-1	TGCGCCAGCCGCCAGGACAGTCTCGGCTACACCTTC	CASRQDSLGYTF
TRBJ1-4	-	-	TRBV11-2	TGTGCCAGCAGCTTAGACGGTACTGATAATGAAAAACTGTTTTTT	CASSLDGTDNEKLFF
TRBJ2-3	-	-	TRBV20-1	TGCAGTACTTCACAGGGAGATACGCAGTATTTT	CSTSQGDTQYF
TRBJ2-5	-	TRBD2	TRBV4-1	TGCGCCAGCAGCCAAGTAGTAGCGGGGACTAAAGAGACCCAGTACTTC	CASSQVVAGTKETQYF
TRBJ2-3	once	TRBD2	TRBV4-1	TGCGCCAGCAGCCAAGGGGACTACCCTAGCACAGATACGCAGTATTTT	CASSQGDYPSTDTQYF
TRBJ1-5	-	-	TRBV7-2	TGTGCCAGCAGCTGGGGCGCTAATCAGCCCCAGCATTTT	CASSWGANQPQHF
TRBJ2-7	few	-	TRBV6-6	TGTGCCAGCAGCGCCTCCTACGAGCAGTACTTC	CASSASYEQYF
TRBJ1-3	-	-	TRBV13	TGTGCCAGCAGCTCGAGTATGCGGGGCCGTGGAAACACCATATATTTT	CASSSSMRGRGNTIYF
TRBJ2-6	once	-	TRBV5-1	TGCGCCAGCAGCTTGGGCTGGGGTGGGGCCAACGTCCTGACTTTC	CASSLGWGGANVLTF
TRBJ2-7	once	TRBD1	TRBV5-1	TGCGCCAGCAGCAAGGCCTCCGGGACAGGTGGATACGAGCAGTACTTC	CASSKASGTGGYEQYF
TRBJ2-7	once	-	TRBV2	TGTGCCAGCAGTGCCGGGCAGCGACCTGTCAACGAGCAGTACTTC	CASSAGQRPVNEQYF
TRBJ2-7	-	TRBD2	TRBV6-5	TGTGCCAGCAGTTCTGGAGCGGGAGGAACCTACGAGCAGTACTTC	CASSSGAGGTYEQYF
TRBJ1-3	-	-	TRBV11-2	TGTGCCAGCAGCCGTAATACAGGGAGCTCTGGAAACACCATATATTTT	CASSRNTGSSGNTIYF
TRBJ2-1	-	TRBD2	TRBV7-3	TGTGCCAGCAGTCGCCCCTCGGGGTCTAGCGGGGCTTACAATGAGCAGTTCTTC	CASSRPSGSSGAYNEQFF
TRBJ2-2	-	-	TRBV5-6	TGTGCCAGCAGCTTGGTGCCAGGGGTCGGGGAGCTGTTTTTT	CASSLVPGVGELFF
TRBJ2-3	-	TRBD1	TRBV6-5	TGTGCCAGCACCGTTGGACAGGGGCGAGCAGATACGCAGTATTTT	CASTVGQGRADTQYF
TRBJ2-2	-	TRBD2	TRBV28	TGTGCCAGCAGTCCGGGAGGGATGAACACCGGGGAGCTGTTTTTT	CASSPGGMNTGELFF
TRBJ2-1	-	-	TRBV27	TGTGCCAGCAGTCCGCGACTAAATGAGCAGTTCTTC	CASSPRLNEQFF
TRBJ2-2	-	-	TRBV6-6	TGTGCCAGCGGGCACACCCAGGCCACCGGGGAGCTGTTTTTT	CASGHTQATGELFF
TRBJ2-5	-	TRBD1	TRBV7-9	TGTGCCAGCAGCTCGGACAGGGGGCTTCCGACCCAGTACTTC	CASSSDRGLPTQYF
TRBJ2-7	-	-	TRBV27	TGTGCCAGCAGTTCCGGGAACATCTACGAGCAGTACTTC	CASSSGNIYEQYF
TRBJ1-1	-	-	TRBV7-6	TGTGCCAGCAGCCGGGACGTAAATGTGAACACTGAAGCTTTCTTT	CASSRDVNVNTEAFF
TRBJ2-1	-	-	TRBV10-3	TGTGCCATCAGTGATCCGCGCTCTGGCGGAAGGTCCAATGAGCAGTTCTTC	CAISDPRSGGRSNEQFF
TRBJ2-5	-	-	TRBV5-1	TGCGCCAGCAGCCCAGGACCAAAACGGGGGTACCAAGAGACCCAGTACTTC	CASSPGPKRGYQETQYF
TRBJ2-1	-	-	TRBV5-1	TGCGCCAGCAGCTTGGTGGACCATGGGGGATACAATGAGCAGTTCTTC	CASSLVDHGGYNEQFF